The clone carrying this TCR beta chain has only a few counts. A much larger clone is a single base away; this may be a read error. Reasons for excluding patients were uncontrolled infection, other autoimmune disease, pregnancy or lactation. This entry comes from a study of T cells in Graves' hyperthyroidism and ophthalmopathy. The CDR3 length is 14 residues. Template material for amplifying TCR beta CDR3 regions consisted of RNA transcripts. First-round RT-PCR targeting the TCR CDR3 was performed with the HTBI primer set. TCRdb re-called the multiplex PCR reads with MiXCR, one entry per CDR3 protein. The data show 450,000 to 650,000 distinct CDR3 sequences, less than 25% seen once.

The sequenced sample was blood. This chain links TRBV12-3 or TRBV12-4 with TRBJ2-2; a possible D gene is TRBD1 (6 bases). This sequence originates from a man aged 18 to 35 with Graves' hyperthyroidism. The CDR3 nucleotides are TGTGCCAGCAGACACAGGGAAAACACCGGGGAGCTGTGTTTT. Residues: CASRHRENTGELCF.